Listed below are T cell receptor beta chains from one sample, sequenced in a study of T cells in localized non-small cell lung cancer. The method was immunoSEQ multiplex PCR; TCRdb's version includes in-frame clones alone and lacks a portion of them. The table has 60,000 to 85,000 clones, around 85% seen once; the top ten hold roughly a fifth. Here the sequenced sample was peripheral blood, taken before any cancer treatment. Receptors originate from a male donor at least 60 years old with stage III squamous cell lung carcinoma. Each CDR3 is given with its conserved first and last residue. The order of the fields is V gene, clone size, J gene, D gene, CDR3 protein, CDR3 DNA. D genes are given only for firm matches. Not all rows give a size; the values are once, few, many and, for expanded clones, a class.

TRBV5-1	NA	TRBJ1-2	NA	CASSLTDRQGYTF	TGCGCCAGCAGCTTGACAGATCGACAAGGCTACACCTTC
TRBV7-2	NA	TRBJ2-1	TRBD1	CASSLRGQGVGNEQFF	TGTGCCAGCAGCTTAAGAGGACAGGGGGTGGGCAATGAGCAGTTCTTC
TRBV28	NA	TRBJ2-3	NA	CASSVKGDTQYF	TGTGCCAGCAGTGTGAAGGGGGATACGCAGTATTTT
TRBV19	NA	TRBJ2-4	NA	CASSVNRDGDKNIQYF	TGTGCCAGTAGTGTGAACAGGGATGGGGACAAAAACATTCAGTACTTC
TRBV11-2	NA	TRBJ1-3	NA	CASSLDRGWGNTIYF	TGTGCCAGCAGCTTAGATCGGGGTTGGGGAAACACCATATATTTT
TRBV4-1	once	TRBJ2-2	NA	CASSQDPGVTGELFF	TGCGCCAGCAGCCAAGACCCAGGGGTAACCGGGGAGCTGTTTTTT
TRBV19	NA	TRBJ2-3	TRBD1	CASWTGGLTDTQYF	TGTGCCAGTTGGACAGGGGGCCTCACAGATACGCAGTATTTT
TRBV10-2	NA	TRBJ2-5	NA	CASSESRVETQYF	TGCGCCAGCAGTGAGTCCCGGGTAGAGACCCAGTACTTC
TRBV5-1	once	TRBJ2-3	NA	CASSLKGTDTQYF	TGCGCCAGCAGCTTAAAGGGGACAGATACGCAGTATTTT
TRBV6-1	NA	TRBJ1-5	TRBD1	CASSAGGLRNQPQHF	TGTGCCAGCAGCGCAGGGGGCCTTCGTAATCAGCCCCAGCATTTT
TRBV27	NA	TRBJ2-1	NA	CASSYYRDAEQFF	TGTGCCAGCAGTTACTACCGGGACGCCGAGCAGTTCTTC
TRBV7-2	NA	TRBJ1-5	NA	CASSPRDGQPQHF	TGTGCCAGCAGCCCCAGGGACGGGCAGCCCCAGCATTTT
TRBV28	NA	TRBJ1-5	NA	CASALRSGQPQHF	TGTGCCAGCGCCCTCAGATCGGGTCAGCCCCAGCATTTT
TRBV15	NA	TRBJ1-4	NA	CATSRDTTTNEKLFF	TGTGCCACCAGCAGAGATACAACAACTAATGAAAAACTGTTTTTT
TRBV5-6	NA	TRBJ1-4	NA	CASSLAGAEVEKLFF	TGTGCCAGCAGCTTGGCGGGGGCAGAGGTCGAAAAACTGTTTTTT
TRBV7-2	once	TRBJ1-6	NA	CATAGYNSPLHF	TGTGCCACCGCGGGATATAATTCACCCCTCCACTTT
TRBV29-1	NA	TRBJ1-1	NA	CSVLTRNTEAFF	TGCAGCGTACTGACACGGAACACTGAAGCTTTCTTT
TRBV4-1	NA	TRBJ2-5	NA	CASSQAPGRVLETQYF	TGCGCCAGCAGCCAAGCCCCGGGACGAGTTTTAGAGACCCAGTACTTC
TRBV19	NA	TRBJ1-5	NA	CASTLKGMLSQPQHF	TGTGCCAGTACCTTAAAGGGGATGTTAAGTCAGCCCCAGCATTTT
TRBV7-9	NA	TRBJ2-1	NA	CASSSLRQFF	TGTGCCAGCAGCTCCTTGAGGCAGTTCTTC
TRBV5-1	NA	TRBJ2-3	NA	CASSFSSSTDTQYF	TGCGCCAGCAGCTTCTCTTCTAGCACAGATACGCAGTATTTT
TRBV6-9	once	TRBJ2-7	NA	CASRPRSIWGARSYEQYF	TGTGCCAGCAGGCCAAGGTCGATTTGGGGGGCGCGTTCCTACGAGCAGTACTTC
TRBV19	NA	TRBJ2-4	NA	CASSIRDLAKNIQYF	TGTGCCAGTAGTATCCGGGATTTAGCCAAAAACATTCAGTACTTC
TRBV5-1	NA	TRBJ1-4	NA	CASSPRTVTNEKLFF	TGCGCCAGCAGCCCGCGGACGGTAACTAATGAAAAACTGTTTTTT
TRBV27	NA	TRBJ2-5	TRBD1	CASRPGQGGLETQYF	TGTGCCAGCAGACCGGGACAGGGTGGTTTGGAGACCCAGTACTTC
TRBV30	NA	TRBJ1-6	TRBD1	CAVDRGGDSPLHF	TGTGCCGTCGACAGGGGAGGTGATTCACCCCTCCACTTT
TRBV7-3	NA	TRBJ1-1	NA	CASSIDRFTEAFF	TGTGCCAGCAGCATTGACAGGTTCACTGAAGCTTTCTTT
TRBV19	NA	TRBJ1-1	TRBD1	CASSEGAGNAEAFF	TGTGCCAGTAGTGAGGGGGCAGGGAACGCTGAAGCTTTCTTT
TRBV5-6	NA	TRBJ2-7	TRBD1	CASSSTGVGYEQYF	TGTGCCAGCAGCTCGACAGGGGTGGGATACGAGCAGTACTTC
TRBV6-5	NA	TRBJ1-1	NA	CASSYSSTATEAFF	TGTGCCAGCAGTTACTCGAGTACGGCAACTGAAGCTTTCTTT
TRBV6-6	few	TRBJ2-5	NA	CASSSPGVPETQYF	TGTGCCAGCAGTTCGCCAGGGGTCCCAGAGACCCAGTACTTC